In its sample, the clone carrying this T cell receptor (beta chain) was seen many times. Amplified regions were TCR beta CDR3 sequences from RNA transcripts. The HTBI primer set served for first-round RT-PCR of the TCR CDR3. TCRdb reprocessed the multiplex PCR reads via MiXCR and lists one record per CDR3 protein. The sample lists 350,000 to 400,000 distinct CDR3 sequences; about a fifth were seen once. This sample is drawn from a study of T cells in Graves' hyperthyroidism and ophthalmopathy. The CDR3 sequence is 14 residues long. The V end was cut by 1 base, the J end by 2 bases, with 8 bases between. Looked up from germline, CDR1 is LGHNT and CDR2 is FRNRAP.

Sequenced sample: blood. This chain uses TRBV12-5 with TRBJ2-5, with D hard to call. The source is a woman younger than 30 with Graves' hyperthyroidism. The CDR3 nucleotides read TGTGCTAGTGGTTTGGACTTCCAGCAAGAGACCCAGTACTTC. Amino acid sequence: CASGLDFQQETQYF.